Below, 9 T cell receptor beta chains from the same sample are listed, as sequenced in a study of cytomegalovirus exposure and HLA in healthy donors. PCR involved 60 Vbeta and 13 Jbeta primers. Assay: immunoSEQ multiplex PCR; the TCRdb copy retains only in-frame clones and omits some. Of some 57,000 clones detected, around 89% appear once; the ten largest clones hold roughly 1.6%. What was sequenced was PBMCs. The receptor source for this set is a man between 25 and 39 years old in good health and CMV-seropositive.

The V call is TRBV19, the J call TRBJ2-1; 12 nucleotides agree with TRBD2. Losses at the gene ends were 5 bases for V and 5 bases for J; bases not matched to a gene: 16. CDR1 is LNHDA and CDR2 is SQIVND in the germline V gene (reference sequence). The length of the CDR3 is 19 residues. In DNA, the CDR3 is TGTGCCAGTAGTTTCGGAGGGCTAGCGGGAGGGTTTTTACACAATGAGCAGTTCTTC. Its protein product is CASSFGGLAGGFLHNEQFF.

The rearrangement links TRBV7-3 to TRBJ2-3, with TRBD1 as a possible D gene (6 bases). CDR1 and CDR2 from the germline V gene are SGHTA and FQGTGA. The germline V and J ends were trimmed by 5 bases and 0 bases, with 12 bases remaining between them. The CDR3 is 15 amino acids. CDR3 region: CASSLTGRSTDTQYF. The CDR3 DNA follows: TGTGCCAGCAGCCTGACAGGCCGGAGCACAGATACGCAGTATTTT.

This rearrangement joins TRBV18 to TRBJ2-1; 8 bases are a match to TRBD1. The CDR3 loop spans 17 amino acids. V shed 4 bases and J 1 base; nucleotides not matched to a gene: 9. CDR1 and CDR2 (germline): KGHSH, LQKENI. CDR3 loop: CASSQNTGGDSYNEQFF. CDR3 sequence (DNA): TGTGCCAGCTCACAAAATACAGGGGGTGATTCCTACAATGAGCAGTTCTTC.

The CDR3 is CASSSTGEPNTEAFF. As DNA, the CDR3 is TGTGCCAGCAGCTCGACGGGGGAGCCGAACACTGAAGCTTTCTTT. The V gene is TRBV11-3, the J gene TRBJ1-1; D perhaps matches TRBD1 (5 bases). The V gene's germline CDR1 is SGHNT and CDR2 YENEEA. This CDR3 is built from 15 residues. The V end lost 4 bases, the J end lost 1 base, and 13 bases lay between the germline ends.

The DNA for the CDR3 is TGTGCCAGCACGGTCGAGGGCACGGGGCAGTACTTC. Its protein product is CASTVEGTGQYF. The V call is TRBV6-6, the J call TRBJ2-7, with D perhaps TRBD2 (5 bases). Deletions cut 7 bases from V and 9 bases from J, with 16 bases between. CDR3 size: 12 residues. The V gene's germline CDR1 is MNHNY and CDR2 SVGAGI (reference sequence).

The genes are TRBV5-1 and TRBJ2-1; D uncertain. CDR1 and CDR2 from the germline V gene are SGHRS and YFSETQ. V was cut by 1 base and J by 0 bases, with 8 bases left in between. CDR3 size: 15 residues. The CDR3 DNA follows: TGCGCCAGCAGCTTGAGCGAGAGCTCCTACAATGAGCAGTTCTTC. Translation gives CASSLSESSYNEQFF.

V is TRBV7-8 and J is TRBJ1-1; D might be TRBD1 (5 bases). V lost 4 bases and J 2 bases, leaving 17 bases between the germline ends. Germline CDR1 SGHVS, CDR2 FQNEAQ. This CDR3 is 16 amino acids long. The CDR3 loop reads CASSYSRASRNTEAFF. CDR3 nucleotide sequence: TGTGCCAGCAGCTATTCCAGGGCGAGTAGAAACACTGAAGCTTTCTTT.

V gene TRBV21-1 combines with J gene TRBJ1-2; no check of the table's D call, TRBD1, against the DNA was made. TRBV21-1 is recorded as a pseudogene. The CDR3 is made up of 16 amino acids. CDR3 in amino acids: CASSKEVKQGGYGHTF. CDR3 in DNA: TGTGCCAGCAGCAAAGAGGTGAAGCAGGGTGGGTATGGCCACACCTTC.

CDR3 sequence (DNA): TGTGCCAGCAACGGTATGAACACTGAAGCTTTCTTT. Translation: CASNGMNTEAFF. The chain joins TRBV28 to TRBJ1-1; D gene unclear. The CDR3 is 12 amino acids. The germline V gene has CDR1 MDHEN and CDR2 SYDVKM. V shed 7 bases and J shed 0 bases, with 6 bases lying between them.